The next 7 T cell receptor beta chains were all read from a single sample in a study of regulatory T cells in long-lasting Graves disease. Arm-PCR with iRepertoire HTBI primers amplified the CDR3 regions for these TCR beta libraries. MiXCR, run by TCRdb on the multiplex PCR reads, gives a single entry per CDR3 protein. The sample gives some 250,000 distinct CDR3 sequences, about a sixth of which show up once; roughly a fifth is in the top ten. Described time point: newly diagnosed GD, antithyroid drugs for less than 3 months. Preparation of the TCR library used RNA extracted from PBMCs. The sequences come from peripheral blood mononuclear cells (PBMCs), collected at new diagnosis, from a patient treated with antithyroid drugs. These receptors were obtained from a female donor with Graves disease.

CDR3 loop: CASAGTGRYEQYF. The CDR3 bases are TGTGCCAGCGCCGGGACAGGGAGATACGAGCAGTACTTC. The chain links TRBV10-3 to TRBJ2-7; 9 bases align to TRBD1. Looked up from germline, CDR1 is ENHRY and CDR2 is SYGVKD. V gave up 10 bases and J gave up 4 bases; unmatched junction bases: 8. CDR3 size: 13 residues.

This clonotype was seen at least ten times. The rearrangement joins TRBV29-1 to TRBJ2-5; 8 nucleotides agree with TRBD1. CDR1 and CDR2 (germline): SQVTM, ANQGSEA. Germline trimming cut 8 bases from V and 2 bases from J; bases unmatched to any gene: 16. The CDR3 extends over 16 amino acids. The CDR3 DNA reads TGCAGCATCCAGGGCAGGGGGCAATCAAAACAAGAGACCCAGTACTTC. Its protein is CSIQGRGQSKQETQYF.

The table lists this clonotype with many counts. The chain is built from TRBV2 and TRBJ2-7; 11 nucleotides align to TRBD2. V lost 11 bases, J lost 1 base, and 7 bases stayed unmatched. This CDR3 region has 14 residues. CDR1 and CDR2 (germline): SNHLY, FYNNEI. The CDR3 sequence: CAVQGTSGSYEQYF. The CDR3 coding sequence is TGTGCCGTACAGGGGACTAGCGGATCCTACGAGCAGTACTTC.

This clonotype was picked up many times. CDR3 DNA sequence: TGTGCCAGCAGGCCCGGGGTGGGAAATGAGCAGTTCTTC. Translation: CASRPGVGNEQFF. The chain recombines TRBV7-2 with TRBJ2-1, with D perhaps TRBD2 (5 bases). Germline V gene lookup returns CDR1 SGHTA and CDR2 FQGNSA. There are 13 residues in the CDR3. V lost 6 bases and J 7 bases, leaving 13 bases between the germline ends.

This clonotype showed up just a few times. The chain links TRBV4-1 to TRBJ1-4; unclear D gene. The V and J ends lost 1 base and 3 bases respectively, with 12 bases between them. The CDR3 is made up of 16 amino acids. CDR1 is MGHRA and CDR2 is YSYEKL in the germline V gene. The CDR3 DNA reads TGCGCCAGCAGCCAAGTTGGGAGATTGGCTAATGAAAAACTGTTTTTT. This encodes CASSQVGRLANEKLFF.

This clonotype was counted at least ten times. J is TRBJ2-5 and V is TRBV7-8, with unresolved D. The V gene's germline CDR1 is SGHVS and CDR2 FQNEAQ. This CDR3 has 14 residues. Trimming left V 3 bases short and J 1 base short, with 9 bases between. The CDR3 nucleotides are TGTGCCAGCAGCTTCAGGTACACCCAAGAGACCCAGTACTTC. Its translation: CASSFRYTQETQYF.

This chain links TRBV6-2 or TRBV6-3 with TRBJ2-5; D gene unclear. Trimming took off 6 bases at V and 2 bases at J, with 16 bases between the two ends. The CDR3 spans 15 residues. In germline, CDR1 is MNHEY, CDR2 SVGEGT. The CDR3 reads CASSPPEWGQETQYF. CDR3 DNA sequence: TGTGCCAGCAGCCCTCCAGAGTGGGGTCAAGAGACCCAGTACTTC.